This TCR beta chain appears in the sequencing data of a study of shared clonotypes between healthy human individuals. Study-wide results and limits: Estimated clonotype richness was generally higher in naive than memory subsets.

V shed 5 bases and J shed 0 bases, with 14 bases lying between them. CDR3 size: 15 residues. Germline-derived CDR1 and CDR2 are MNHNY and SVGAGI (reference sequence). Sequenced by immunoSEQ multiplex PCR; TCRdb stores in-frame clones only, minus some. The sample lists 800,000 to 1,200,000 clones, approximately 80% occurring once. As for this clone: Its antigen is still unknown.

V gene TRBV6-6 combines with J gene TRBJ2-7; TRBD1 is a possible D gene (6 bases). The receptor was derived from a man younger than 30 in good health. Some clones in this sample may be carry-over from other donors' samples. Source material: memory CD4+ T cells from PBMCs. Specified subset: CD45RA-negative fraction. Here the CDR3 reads CASSTGQSISYEQYF. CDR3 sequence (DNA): TGTGCCAGCAGTACTGGACAGTCGATCTCCTACGAGCAGTACTTC.